Following are 18 T cell receptor beta chains from one sample sequenced in a study of cytomegalovirus exposure and HLA in healthy donors (dated 2017 in TCRdb). The method behind the library was the immunoSEQ multiplex PCR assay. TCRdb retrieved this table from immuneACCESS and kept in-frame rearrangements only. Not all clones are present; in checked studies, unresolved V genes account for under half, and no reason is known for the remainder. Across this sample there are 120,000 or so clones, with around 96% seen only once. The ten largest clonotypes hold about 1.7% of the sample. Sequenced sample: PBMCs. Receptors were obtained from a man aged 18 to 35 in good health and CMV-seronegative.

V gene TRBV7-9 combines with J gene TRBJ1-1, with D possibly matching TRBD1 (6 bases). CDR1 is SEHNR and CDR2 is FQNEAQ in the germline V gene (reference sequence). V dropped 7 bases and J dropped 4 bases, with 13 bases sitting between them. This CDR3 region has 13 residues. The CDR3 sequence is CASITGSGTEAFF. The CDR3 coding sequence is TGTGCCAGCATAACAGGGTCGGGCACTGAAGCTTTCTTT.

The V gene is TRBV6-5, the J gene TRBJ2-7; D unresolved. The CDR3 length is 15 residues. The germline V gene has CDR1 MNHEY and CDR2 SVGAGI. V was trimmed by 2 bases and J by 0 bases, leaving 11 bases between them. The chain's CDR3 is CASSYNGRLSYEQYF. CDR3 DNA: TGTGCCAGCAGTTACAATGGGCGCCTCTCCTACGAGCAGTACTTC.

The chain joins TRBV18 to TRBJ2-7, with 9 bases lining up with TRBD2. Germline CDR1 and CDR2: KGHSH and LQKENI. The CDR3 has 15 amino acids. V lost 3 bases and J lost 1; bases outside the gene matches: 4. The CDR3 is CASSPLAGESYEQYF. CDR3 sequence (DNA): TGTGCCAGCTCACCTTTAGCGGGAGAATCCTACGAGCAGTACTTC.

This clone was counted a single time. V usage is TRBV7-8 and J usage is TRBJ2-3; a weak D match, TRBD2 (5 bases). From germline, CDR1 is SGHVS and CDR2 FQNEAQ. The CDR3 is 16 amino acids. V lost 0 bases to trimming and J lost 2 bases, with 12 bases between them. The CDR3 here is CASSLAGGSDTDTQYF. In DNA, the CDR3 is TGTGCCAGCAGCTTAGCAGGTGGGAGCGACACAGATACGCAGTATTTT.

The chain uses TRBV14 and TRBJ2-1, with D uncertain. Trimming stripped 3 bases from V and 2 bases from J, with 11 bases between. Germline CDR1 SGHDN, CDR2 FVKESK. The CDR3 spans 15 residues. The CDR3 DNA reads TGTGCCAGCAGCCATCTGGCCTCCGCCTACAATGAGCAGTTCTTC. Protein: CASSHLASAYNEQFF.

J is TRBJ1-4 and V is TRBV5-1; TRBD1 might be the D (5 bases). Trimming removed 4 bases from V and 6 bases from J, with 10 bases in between. CDR3 length: 13 residues. Germline V lookup: CDR1 SGHRS, CDR2 YFSETQ. The CDR3 DNA reads as TGCGCCAGCAGCACGCGGGGGGATGAAAAACTGTTTTTT. This codes for CASSTRGDEKLFF.

This chain joins TRBV7-9 and TRBJ2-3, with D perhaps TRBD2 (5 bases). From germline, CDR1 is SEHNR and CDR2 FQNEAQ (reference sequence). The V gene lost 1 base and the J gene lost 5 bases, with 7 bases spanning the gap. This CDR3 region has 13 residues. The CDR3 is CASSLVREDTQYF. The CDR3 DNA follows: TGTGCCAGCAGCTTAGTGAGGGAAGATACGCAGTATTTT.

This chain uses TRBV4-3 with TRBJ1-2; the D gene is possibly TRBD1 (6 bases). V was clipped by 2 bases and J by 8 bases, with 15 bases between them. The CDR3 extends over 14 amino acids. CDR1 and CDR2 (germline): LGHNA, YSLEER. The CDR3 DNA reads as TGCGCCAGCAGCCAATTACAGGGTGCGTACGGCTACACCTTC. Amino acid sequence: CASSQLQGAYGYTF.

The chain has TRBV6-5 and TRBJ1-4, with a possible D match to TRBD1 (5 bases). Looked up from germline, CDR1 is MNHEY and CDR2 is SVGAGI. This CDR3 has 14 amino acids. Between the trimmed V and J ends, which lost 2 bases and 7 bases, there was a span of 11 bases. The CDR3 nucleotides are TGTGCCAGCAGTTACCAGGGCGGGGGTGAAAAACTGTTTTTT. Its protein product is CASSYQGGGEKLFF.

The chain employs TRBV6-5 and TRBJ2-7; 7 bases are shared with TRBD2. The trim removed 0 bases at V and 3 bases at J, leaving 8 bases unmatched. Germline-derived CDR1 and CDR2 are MNHEY and SVGAGI. CDR3 length: 16 amino acids. The CDR3 nucleotides are TGTGCCAGCAGTTACTCGTTCTCGTCTAGCGGCTACGAGCAGTACTTC. Its translation is CASSYSFSSSGYEQYF.

The gene calls are TRBV4-3 and TRBJ2-7; 10 bases are shared with TRBD2. Germline V gene lookup returns CDR1 LGHNA and CDR2 YSLEER. V was pared by 2 bases and J by 2 bases, with 12 bases of the junction left unmatched. The CDR3 sequence is 18 residues long. CDR3 nucleotides: TGCGCCAGCAGCCAATTCGTCACAGCGGGAGGGCTAACCTACGAGCAGTACTTC. It codes for CASSQFVTAGGLTYEQYF.

The CDR3 DNA reads TGTGCCAGCAGTTACGGGGGCTTTAACTATGGCTACACCTTC. It yields the protein CASSYGGFNYGYTF. The chain couples TRBV6-5 to TRBJ1-2; TRBD1 might be the D (6 bases). Germline V gives CDR1 MNHEY, CDR2 SVGAGI. V dropped 2 bases and J dropped 1 base, with 8 bases sitting between them. This CDR3 contains 14 residues.

The chain is built from TRBV4-1 and TRBJ2-5; 9 bases map to TRBD2. The CDR3 runs 15 residues. Germline assignment: CDR1 MGHRA and CDR2 YSYEKL. V dropped 4 bases and J dropped 5; count of bases not matched to a gene: 8. CDR3 loop: CASSPYSGSLETQYF. The CDR3, as DNA: TGCGCCAGCAGCCCCTATAGCGGGAGTCTGGAGACCCAGTACTTC.

The chain has TRBV7-9 and TRBJ1-1, with D possibly being TRBD1 (5 bases). With 3 bases removed from V and 4 bases from J, the gap between germline ends came to 15 bases. The CDR3 contains 15 residues. CDR1 SEHNR and CDR2 FQNEAQ come from the germline V gene (reference sequence). CDR3: CASSFIGAGGTEAFF. The CDR3 coding sequence is TGTGCCAGCAGCTTCATCGGGGCCGGGGGCACTGAAGCTTTCTTT.

Turning to this clone: The junction and the germline gene differ at one end; a read error may be behind it. This rearrangement joins TRBV18 to TRBJ1-1; D remains ambiguous. The CDR3 sequence is 15 residues long. Per the germline V gene, CDR1 is KGHSH and CDR2 is LQKENI. CDR3 bases: TGTGCCAGCTCCCCACAATCCCGCTCGGACACTGAAGCTTTCTTT. It codes for CASSPQSRSDTEAFF.

The rearrangement links TRBV11-1 to TRBJ1-4, with D unresolved. Trimming removed 3 bases from V and 8 bases from J, with 10 bases in between. Looked up from germline, CDR1 is SGHAT and CDR2 is FQDESV (reference sequence). The CDR3 has 13 amino acids. As DNA, the CDR3 is TGTGCCAGCAGCTTGAACAGTCAGGAAAAACTGTTTTTT. Its translation is CASSLNSQEKLFF.

The chain uses TRBV12-5 and TRBJ2-1; 7 nucleotides align to TRBD2. This CDR3 comprises 15 residues. Germline CDR1 LGHNT, CDR2 FRNRAP. Losses at the gene ends were 3 bases for V and 7 bases for J; bases not matched to a gene: 9. CDR3 in DNA: TGTGCTAGTGGTTTCGCCCGGGAGGTTGGGAATGAGCAGTTCTTC. Protein: CASGFAREVGNEQFF.

This clone was found once. The rearrangement links TRBV28 to TRBJ1-3, with D possibly matching TRBD1 (6 bases). Trimming removed 5 bases at V and 0 bases at J, with 8 bases between. The CDR3 totals 14 residues. Germline CDR1 reads MDHEN; CDR2 reads SYDVKM. The CDR3 protein is CASSRTVSGNTIYF. CDR3 DNA: TGTGCCAGCAGTCGGACAGTCTCTGGAAACACCATATATTTT.